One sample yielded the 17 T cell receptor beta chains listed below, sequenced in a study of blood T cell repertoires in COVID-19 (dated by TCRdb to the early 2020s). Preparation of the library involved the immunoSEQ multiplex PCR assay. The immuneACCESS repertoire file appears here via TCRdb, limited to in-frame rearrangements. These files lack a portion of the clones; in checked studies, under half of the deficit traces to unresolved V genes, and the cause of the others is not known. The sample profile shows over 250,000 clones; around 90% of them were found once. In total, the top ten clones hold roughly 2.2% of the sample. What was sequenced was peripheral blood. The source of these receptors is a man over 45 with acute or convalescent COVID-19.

The chain's CDR3 is CASSLEPGTEAFF. CDR3 DNA: TGTGCCAGCAGCTTAGAACCCGGGACTGAAGCTTTCTTT. This chain links TRBV5-6 with TRBJ1-1; no reliable D call. The CDR3 contains 13 residues. The V end was cut by 2 bases, the J end by 5 bases, with 10 bases between. Germline V lookup: CDR1 SGHDT, CDR2 YYEEEE.

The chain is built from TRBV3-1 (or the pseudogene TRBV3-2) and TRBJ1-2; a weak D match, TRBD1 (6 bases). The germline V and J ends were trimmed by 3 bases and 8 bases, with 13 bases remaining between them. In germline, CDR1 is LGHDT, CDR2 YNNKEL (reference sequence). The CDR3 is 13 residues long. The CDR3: CASSHHREEGYTF. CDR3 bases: TGTGCCAGCAGCCACCACAGGGAAGAGGGCTACACCTTC.

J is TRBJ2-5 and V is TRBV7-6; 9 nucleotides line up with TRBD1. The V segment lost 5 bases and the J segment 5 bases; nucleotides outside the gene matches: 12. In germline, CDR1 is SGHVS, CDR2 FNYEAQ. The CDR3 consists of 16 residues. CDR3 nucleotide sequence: TGTGCCAGCAGCCCCACCGGACAGGGGTTTTTGGAGACCCAGTACTTC. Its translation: CASSPTGQGFLETQYF. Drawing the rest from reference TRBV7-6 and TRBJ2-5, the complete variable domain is GAGVSQSPRYKVTKRGQDVALRCDPISGHVSLYWYRQALGQGPEFLTYFNYEAQQDKSGLPNDRFSAERPEGSISTLTIQRTEQRDSAMYRCASSPTGQGFLETQYFGPGTRLLVL.

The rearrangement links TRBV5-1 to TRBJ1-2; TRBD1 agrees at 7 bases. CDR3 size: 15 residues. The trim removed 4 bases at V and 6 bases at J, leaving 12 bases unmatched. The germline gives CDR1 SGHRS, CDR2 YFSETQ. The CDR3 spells CASSPILDRENGYTF. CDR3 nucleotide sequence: TGCGCCAGCAGCCCCATACTCGACAGGGAAAATGGCTACACCTTC.

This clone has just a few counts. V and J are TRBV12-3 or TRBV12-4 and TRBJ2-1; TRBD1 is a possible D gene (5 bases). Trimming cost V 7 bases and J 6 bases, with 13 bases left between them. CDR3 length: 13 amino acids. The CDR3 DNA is TGTGCCAGCACCTCGGACACCCGCAATGAGCAGTTCTTC. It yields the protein CASTSDTRNEQFF.

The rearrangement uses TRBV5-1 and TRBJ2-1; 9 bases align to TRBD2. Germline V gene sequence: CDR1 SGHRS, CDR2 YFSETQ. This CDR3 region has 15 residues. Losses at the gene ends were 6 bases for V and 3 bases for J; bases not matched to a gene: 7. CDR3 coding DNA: TGCGCCAGCACTCCGCGGGGGGGCGACTACAATGAGCAGTTCTTC. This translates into CASTPRGGDYNEQFF.

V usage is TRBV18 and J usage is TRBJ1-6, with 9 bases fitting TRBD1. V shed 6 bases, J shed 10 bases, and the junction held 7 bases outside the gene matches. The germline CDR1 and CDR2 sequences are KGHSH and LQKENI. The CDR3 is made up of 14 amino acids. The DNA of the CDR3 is TGTGCCAGCTCGACGGACAGGGGACAATCACCCCTCCACTTT. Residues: CASSTDRGQSPLHF.

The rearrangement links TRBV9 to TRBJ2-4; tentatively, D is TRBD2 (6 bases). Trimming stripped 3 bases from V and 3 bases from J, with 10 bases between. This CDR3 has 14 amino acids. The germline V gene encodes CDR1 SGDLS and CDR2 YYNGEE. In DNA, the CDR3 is TGTGCCAGCAGCGCAGTGGGGGGCAAAAACATTCAGTACTTC. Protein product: CASSAVGGKNIQYF.

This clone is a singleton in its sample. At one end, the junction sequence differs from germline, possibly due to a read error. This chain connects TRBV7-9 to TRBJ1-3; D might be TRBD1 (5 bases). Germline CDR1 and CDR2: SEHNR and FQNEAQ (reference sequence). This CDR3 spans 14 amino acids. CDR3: CASSFGTSENTIYF. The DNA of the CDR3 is TGTGCCAGCAGCTTCGGGACTTCTGAAAACACCATATATTTT. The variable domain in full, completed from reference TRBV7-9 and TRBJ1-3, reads DTGVSQNPRHKITKRGQNVTFRCDPISEHNRLYWYRQTLGQGPEFLTYFQNEAQLEKSRLLSDRFSAERPKGSFSTLEIQRTEQGDSAMYLCASSFGTSENTIYFGEGSWLTVV.

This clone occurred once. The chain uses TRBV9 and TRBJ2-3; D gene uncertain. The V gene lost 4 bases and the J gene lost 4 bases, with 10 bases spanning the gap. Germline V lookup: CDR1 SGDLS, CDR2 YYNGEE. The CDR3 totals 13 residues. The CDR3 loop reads CASSTYEADTQYF. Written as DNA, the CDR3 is TGTGCCAGCAGCACCTACGAAGCAGATACGCAGTATTTT.

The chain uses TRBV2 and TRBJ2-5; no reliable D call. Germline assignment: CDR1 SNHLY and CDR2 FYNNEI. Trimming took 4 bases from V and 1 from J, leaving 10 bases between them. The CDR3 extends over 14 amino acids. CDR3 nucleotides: TGTGCCAGCAGTGTACAACGATTCCAAGAGACCCAGTACTTC. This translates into CASSVQRFQETQYF.

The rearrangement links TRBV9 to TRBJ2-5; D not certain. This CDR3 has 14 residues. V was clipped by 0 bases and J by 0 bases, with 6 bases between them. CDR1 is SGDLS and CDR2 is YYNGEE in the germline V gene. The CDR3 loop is CASSVVADQETQYF. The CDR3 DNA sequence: TGTGCCAGCAGCGTAGTGGCGGACCAAGAGACCCAGTACTTC. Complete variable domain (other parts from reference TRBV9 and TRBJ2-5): DSGVTQTPKHLITATGQRVTLRCSPRSGDLSVYWYQQSLDQGLQFLIQYYNGEERAKGNILERFSAQQFPDLHSELNLSSLELGDSALYFCASSVVADQETQYFGPGTRLLVL.

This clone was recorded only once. CDR3 residues: CASSTSGTAPTEAFF. The CDR3 coding sequence is TGTGCCAGCAGCACCTCCGGGACAGCCCCCACTGAAGCTTTCTTT. The chain combines TRBV9 with TRBJ1-1; 7 positions match TRBD1. Germline-derived CDR1 and CDR2 are SGDLS and YYNGEE. J gave up 4 bases and V 4 bases, and 10 bases lay outside the gene matches. This CDR3 is built from 15 residues.

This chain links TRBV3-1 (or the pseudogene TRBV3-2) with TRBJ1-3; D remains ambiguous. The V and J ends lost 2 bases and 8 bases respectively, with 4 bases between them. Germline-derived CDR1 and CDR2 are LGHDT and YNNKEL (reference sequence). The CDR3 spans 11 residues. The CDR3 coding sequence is TGTGCCAGCAGCCAACTCCACACCATATATTTT. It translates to CASSQLHTIYF.

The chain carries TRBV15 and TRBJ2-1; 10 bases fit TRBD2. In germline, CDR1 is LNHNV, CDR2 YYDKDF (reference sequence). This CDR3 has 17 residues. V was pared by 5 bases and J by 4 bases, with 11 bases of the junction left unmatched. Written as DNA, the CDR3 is TGTGCCACCAGCCCGCATCCAGCGGGGGGGCGATACAATGAGCAGTTCTTC. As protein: CATSPHPAGGRYNEQFF.

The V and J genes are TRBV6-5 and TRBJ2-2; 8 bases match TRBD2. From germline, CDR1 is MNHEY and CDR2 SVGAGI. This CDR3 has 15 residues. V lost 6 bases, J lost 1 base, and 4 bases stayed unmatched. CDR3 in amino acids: CASSQRGRNTGELFF. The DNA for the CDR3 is TGTGCCAGCAGCCAGCGGGGGAGGAACACCGGGGAGCTGTTTTTT.

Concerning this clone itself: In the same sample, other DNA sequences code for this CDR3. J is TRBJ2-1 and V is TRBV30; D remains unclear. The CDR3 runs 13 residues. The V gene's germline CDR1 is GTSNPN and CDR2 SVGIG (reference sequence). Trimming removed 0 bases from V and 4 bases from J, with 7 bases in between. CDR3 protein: CAWSVGVYNEQFF. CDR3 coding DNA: TGTGCCTGGAGTGTAGGAGTTTACAATGAGCAGTTCTTC.